This T cell receptor (beta chain) is drawn from a study of CD8 T cells in Susac syndrome. RNA, at roughly 0.5 to 1 ug, was reverse transcribed with random hexamers. In TCRdb, the immunoSEQ multiplex PCR reads were re-called with MiXCR into one record per CDR3 protein. The table has some 200,000 distinct CDR3 sequences, approximately 96% seen once; the top ten hold 0.075% to 0.1%. CDR1 and CDR2 from the germline V gene are SGHRS and YFSETQ. The CDR3 has 14 residues. Trimming left V 0 bases short and J 1 base short, with 7 bases between. Input material: CD4+ T cells from PBMCs. This receptor was identified in a human donor with Susac syndrome. The chain is built from TRBV5-1 and TRBJ2-5; D is uncertain. In nucleotides, the CDR3 is TGCGCCAGCAGCTTGGAGTGGGGCCAAGAGACCCAGTACTTC. Its protein is CASSLEWGQETQYF.